The 4 T cell receptor beta chains in this list originate from one sample, sequenced in a study of blood T cell repertoires in COVID-19. The data were produced by immunoSEQ multiplex PCR, yet TCRdb's version contains in-frame clones alone and is incomplete. Seen here are 97,000 or so clones, approximately 92% observed once, and the top ten hold less than 5.5%. The sample taken for sequencing was peripheral blood. The source of these receptors is a man younger than 30 with acute or convalescent COVID-19.

This sequence joins TRBV18 and TRBJ1-5, with 9 bases matching TRBD1. Germline V gene data show CDR1 as KGHSH and CDR2 as LQKENI. The CDR3 consists of 15 residues. The trim removed 5 bases at V and 2 bases at J, leaving 4 bases unmatched. The CDR3 is CASSAWTGGNQPQHF. The CDR3 DNA sequence: TGTGCCAGCTCAGCCTGGACAGGGGGCAATCAGCCCCAGCATTTT.

The chain combines TRBV7-9 with TRBJ1-2; TRBD1 is a possible D gene (6 bases). Germline CDR1 reads SEHNR; CDR2 reads FQNEAQ (reference sequence). V was shortened by 3 bases and J by 4 bases, with 15 bases between the two germline ends. This CDR3 comprises 15 residues. The DNA of the CDR3 is TGTGCCAGCAGCTTTATCTTTGGACAGCCCTATGGCTACACCTTC. Its translation: CASSFIFGQPYGYTF.

The chain is built from TRBV12-3 or TRBV12-4 and TRBJ2-7, with D possibly being TRBD1 (6 bases). The CDR3 spans 13 residues. V was trimmed by 6 bases and J by 7 bases, leaving 16 bases between them. CDR3 coding DNA: TGTGCCAGCAGGAGGTCAGGGGTTGGTGAGCAGTACTTC. Its translation: CASRRSGVGEQYF.

The chain joins TRBV7-9 to TRBJ1-5; D not certain. The CDR3 runs 15 residues. Trimming removed 1 base at V and 0 bases at J, with 7 bases between. Germline CDR1 is SEHNR and CDR2 is FQNEAQ (reference sequence). DNA of the CDR3: TGTGCCAGCAGCTTAGACAGCACTAGCAATCAGCCCCAGCATTTT. The encoded protein is CASSLDSTSNQPQHF.